In this sample, the clone carrying this T cell receptor beta chain turned up a few times. Seattle participants joined during active infection and were tracked over time. This specimen comes from a study of blood T cell repertoires in COVID-19. Study-wide background: Acute-phase and convalescent COVID-19 samples originated in the United States, Italy and Spain.

Libraries were prepared by immunoSEQ multiplex PCR; TCRdb keeps only in-frame clonotypes and omits some of them. The profile shows 200,000 to 250,000 clones, 80% to 95% of them singletons. The CDR3 covers 15 residues. Trimming removed 1 base at V and 3 bases at J, with 10 bases between. Looked up from germline, CDR1 is SEHNR and CDR2 is FQNEAQ (reference sequence). This sequence originates from a man in his 60s with COVID-19, enrolled during active disease. Sequenced sample: peripheral blood. V usage is TRBV7-9 and J usage is TRBJ1-5; TRBD1 is a possible D gene (5 bases). CDR3 sequence reads: CASSLGAGDNQPQHF. The CDR3 coding sequence is TGTGCCAGCAGCTTAGGAGCGGGGGACAATCAGCCCCAGCATTTT.